A single T cell receptor beta chain is shown here with its context. What antigen it recognizes has not been identified. Per-nucleotide qualities are absent, and no much larger clonotype sits a single base away. The sample originates from a study of a mutant IDH1 vaccine in newly diagnosed glioma (dated by TCRdb to about 2021). Context from the whole study: Patients were given eight vaccinations, in weeks 1, 3, 5, 7, 11, 15, 19 and 23, which matched visits V03 through V10. In the chemotherapy-containing groups, vaccination started alongside temozolomide cycles, whereas in patients who had radiotherapy alone it started 4-6 weeks after radiotherapy. Of the roughly 31 treated patients, about 60% were male and approximately 40% were female, and the mean age was around 40 years. Prior to enrollment, standard therapy consisting of radiotherapy alone, temozolomide alone, or radiochemotherapy with temozolomide had been administered to patients, with the combination being received by most patients. Peripheral blood was drawn at six visits: V03 (baseline), V05, V07, V10, V12 and V13. Longitudinal TCRB deep sequencing was done for some 25 treated patients, wherever samples were available for exploratory analyses. Points the paper makes about the study in general: Vaccine-induced immune responses across multiple MHC alleles were detected in about 92% of patients. The authors noted that analyses of patient blood samples could not be reproduced because of sample limitations. No apparent relationship was observed between pseudoprogression and alterations in the top peripheral T cell clonotypes detected by TCRB sequencing. PBMC samples for TCRB deep sequencing were selected based on availability.

Library generation was performed with the immunoSEQ multiplex PCR assay. The hsTCRB Kit was used according to the manufacturer's protocol to amplify rearranged TCR beta chain sequences. An Illumina MiSeq was used to sequence the TCRB libraries. The source study handled its data this way. Demultiplexing, trimming and gene mapping were performed with the kit vendor's proprietary platform. Held by TCRdb, this immuneACCESS table contains in-frame sequences only and omits some clones. Under half of the omission traces to an unresolved V gene where checked; the cause of the rest is unknown. The DNA gave D and trimming, while V, J and clone size come from that table. In this sample the table shows under 95,000 clones, 90% to 95% of which occur a single time. The biggest ten clones account for under 0.6% of the sample. According to the study, the label for this sample's time point signals: week 5, during vaccination. Each vaccine dose, consisting of 300 ug of a 20-mer mutant IDH1 peptide in Montanide, was administered subcutaneously with topical imiquimod. The donors had newly diagnosed IDH1-mutant astrocytomas of WHO grade 3 or 4 that showed loss of nuclear ATRX. The samples were drawn from NOA16, a multicentre, single-arm, open-label phase I trial in Germany that tested a mutant IDH1 peptide vaccine in humans for the first time. Genomic DNA for TCRB sequencing was extracted from EDTA blood using the DNeasy Blood and Tissue Kit.

From the cysteine up to the phenylalanine, the CDR3 has a length of 14 residues. The CDR3 DNA has 42 bases and is translated from base 1. Via the germline V gene (reference sequence), CDR1 is LNHNV and CDR2 YYDKDF. The V end loses 3 bases and the J end loses 8 bases, and a stretch of 11 bases separates them. Sequencing was performed on PBMCs, taken from a glioma patient whose treatment included an IDH1 peptide vaccine. The V and J segments used are TRBV15 and TRBJ1-6; no D gene can be assigned with confidence. The TCR was taken from a woman aged 50 to 60 with glioma. Here the CDR3 is given as CATSRAMEHSPLHF. The sequenced DNA is TGTGCCACCAGCAGGGCCATGGAGCATTCACCCCTCCACTTT.